The 29 T cell receptor beta chains presented below share a single source sample, sequenced in a study of cytomegalovirus exposure and HLA in healthy donors. The data were produced by immunoSEQ multiplex PCR, yet TCRdb's version contains in-frame clones alone and is incomplete. The table shows approximately 60,000 clones, with approximately 93% occurring only once. What was sequenced was PBMCs. These receptors all stem from a woman younger than 30 in good health and CMV-seronegative.

V usage is TRBV13 and J usage is TRBJ2-4; TRBD1 matches 9 bases. The CDR3 has 15 amino acids. Germline V CDR1 and CDR2: PRHDT, FYEKMQ (reference sequence). The junction had 6 bases not matched to a gene; V was cut back by 5 bases and J by 4 bases. DNA of the CDR3: TGTGCCAGCAGCGACCGGGACAGGGTGAAAAACATTCAGTACTTC. As protein: CASSDRDRVKNIQYF.

This clone was counted only a few times. The rearrangement uses TRBV10-2 and TRBJ2-3, with TRBD2 identical over 14 bases. The CDR3 extends over 16 amino acids. The V gene's germline CDR1 is WSHSY and CDR2 SAAADI. With 6 bases clipped from V and 1 base from J, the junction kept 3 bases outside the gene matches. The CDR3 DNA reads TGCGCCAGCAGCCCGGGACTAGCGGGAGGCACAGATACGCAGTATTTT. It translates to CASSPGLAGGTDTQYF.

The rearrangement links TRBV10-3 to TRBJ1-5; 8 bases line up with TRBD1. There are 17 residues in the CDR3. Germline-derived CDR1 and CDR2 are ENHRY and SYGVKD. V gave up 5 bases and J gave up 1 base; unmatched junction bases: 10. CDR3 DNA sequence: TGTGCCATCAGTACGGAGATATGGACAGGGAGCAATCAGCCCCAGCATTTT. As protein: CAISTEIWTGSNQPQHF.

A word on this clone: The junction departs from germline at one end; a sequencing error may be responsible. The V gene is TRBV4-3, the J gene TRBJ2-3, with 9 bases fitting TRBD2. The CDR3 totals 15 residues. Germline V gene data show CDR1 as LGHNA and CDR2 as YSLEER. The CDR3, as DNA: TGCGCCAGCAGCCAAGATCTTGCGGGAGGGCCAGACCGGTGTTTT. Its protein is CASSQDLAGGPDRCF.

The V gene is TRBV15, the J gene TRBJ1-2, with 9 bases that match TRBD1. J gave up 7 bases and V 5 bases, and 14 bases lay outside the gene matches. CDR3 size: 16 residues. Germline loops: CDR1 LNHNV, CDR2 YYDKDF (reference sequence). The CDR3 here is CATSPGLTGGLSGYTF. For the CDR3, the DNA is TGTGCCACCAGCCCAGGACTAACAGGGGGCTTATCTGGCTACACCTTC.

Only one count was recorded for this clone. The V call is TRBV13, the J call TRBJ2-3, with 8 bases identical to TRBD1. Germline CDR1 is PRHDT and CDR2 is FYEKMQ (reference sequence). J was trimmed by 3 bases and V by 5 bases; bases with no gene match: 10. This CDR3 contains 16 residues. This CDR3 is CASSTRTGIVTDTQYF. The DNA of the CDR3 is TGTGCCAGCAGCACCCGGACAGGGATAGTAACAGATACGCAGTATTTT.

A single count supports this clone. The chain has TRBV6-5 and TRBJ1-2; a possible D gene is TRBD1 (5 bases). Germline V gives CDR1 MNHEY, CDR2 SVGAGI. The V end was cut by 6 bases, the J end by 6 bases, with 11 bases between. The CDR3 spans 12 residues. The CDR3 region has the DNA TGTGCCAGCAGGAGGTGGACAAATGGCTACACCTTC. Its protein is CASRRWTNGYTF.

V is TRBV11-2 and J is TRBJ2-3; possibly TRBD1 for D (5 bases). CDR1 and CDR2 (germline): SGHAT, FQNNGV. The V gene lost 5 bases and the J gene lost 0 bases, with 12 bases spanning the gap. This CDR3 spans 15 amino acids. The CDR3 coding sequence is TGTGCCAGCAGCCTAAGGGGCCCTAGCACAGATACGCAGTATTTT. Its translation: CASSLRGPSTDTQYF.

This sequence joins TRBV5-1 and TRBJ2-7; D gene ambiguous. V lost 1 base and J lost 4, with 6 bases in between. This CDR3 comprises 12 residues. Germline assignment: CDR1 SGHRS and CDR2 YFSETQ. In DNA form, the CDR3 reads TGCGCCAGCAGCTTGATCGGGTACGAGCAGTACTTC. It is translated as CASSLIGYEQYF.

The chain carries TRBV6-6 and TRBJ1-2; possibly TRBD1 for D (6 bases). From germline, CDR1 is MNHNY and CDR2 SVGAGI (reference sequence). Trimming stripped 2 bases from V and 7 bases from J, with 17 bases between. There are 15 residues in the CDR3. CDR3 sequence reads: CASSYRGGGLGGYTF. DNA for the CDR3: TGTGCCAGCAGTTACAGGGGCGGGGGGCTCGGTGGCTACACCTTC.

The chain is built from TRBV7-9 and TRBJ2-1; tentatively, D is TRBD2 (6 bases). The V and J ends lost 5 bases and 1 base respectively, with 12 bases between them. Germline assignment: CDR1 SEHNR and CDR2 FQNEAQ (reference sequence). The CDR3 is 15 amino acids. CDR3 in amino acids: CASSERDFSYNEQFF. CDR3 DNA: TGTGCCAGCAGCGAAAGGGACTTTTCCTACAATGAGCAGTTCTTC.

V gene TRBV5-6 combines with J gene TRBJ2-7; 7 positions match TRBD2. Unmatched junction bases numbered 2, after V lost 2 bases and J lost 3 bases. CDR1 is SGHDT and CDR2 is YYEEEE in the germline V gene. The CDR3 spans 13 residues. CDR3 region: CASSLSSGYEQYV. For the CDR3, the DNA is TGTGCCAGCAGCTTATCTAGCGGCTACGAGCAGTACGTC.

This chain joins TRBV27 and TRBJ1-3, with a possible D match to TRBD1 (5 bases). The CDR3 contains 16 residues. With 4 bases removed from V and 2 bases from J, the gap between germline ends came to 15 bases. Germline V CDR1 and CDR2: MNHEY, SMNVEV (reference sequence). CDR3 nucleotide sequence: TGTGCCAGCAGTTCACACCTCCCGGGGGCTGGAAACACCATATATTTT. This gives the protein CASSSHLPGAGNTIYF.

This chain joins TRBV7-8 and TRBJ2-2; 7 bases line up with TRBD1. V was pared by 5 bases and J by 4 bases, with 1 base of the junction left unmatched. This CDR3 is 13 amino acids long. Per the germline V gene, CDR1 is SGHVS and CDR2 is FQNEAQ. The CDR3 sequence is CASSDRVTGELFF. CDR3 coding DNA: TGTGCCAGCAGCGACAGGGTCACCGGGGAGCTGTTTTTT.

The chain has TRBV7-9 and TRBJ1-4; TRBD1 might be the D (5 bases). The CDR3 runs 14 residues. V lost 5 bases and J 2 bases, leaving 9 bases between the germline ends. The germline V gene encodes CDR1 SEHNR and CDR2 FQNEAQ (reference sequence). CDR3 loop: CASSLRQTNEKLFF. In nucleotides, the CDR3 is TGTGCCAGCAGCCTTCGACAGACTAATGAAAAACTGTTTTTT.

Written as DNA, the CDR3 is TGTGCCAGCAGCTCCCCTCGGGGGGCTAATGGCTACACCTTC. Amino acids: CASSSPRGANGYTF. The chain couples TRBV7-9 to TRBJ1-2; possible D gene TRBD1, 6 bases. The CDR3 is 14 residues long. Trimming took 4 bases from V and 6 from J, leaving 15 bases between them. The germline V gene has CDR1 SEHNR and CDR2 FQNEAQ (reference sequence).

V usage is TRBV4-3 and J usage is TRBJ2-5, with D possibly TRBD1 on 6 matching bases. V was pared by 0 bases and J by 4 bases, with 12 bases between. The CDR3 contains 15 residues. The germline CDR1 and CDR2 sequences are LGHNA and YSLEER. The CDR3 is CASSQDRGSSETQYF. The DNA for the CDR3 is TGCGCCAGCAGCCAAGACAGGGGTTCTTCAGAGACCCAGTACTTC.

V is TRBV23-1 and J is TRBJ1-1, with unresolved D. TRBV23-1 carries the ORF label, with uncertain function. V lost 0 bases, J lost 0 bases, and 11 bases lay in between. CDR3 length equals 16 residues. The CDR3 region is CASSQSNVLLNTEAFF. As DNA, the CDR3 is TGCGCCAGCAGTCAATCGAATGTACTCCTGAACACTGAAGCTTTCTTT.

The rearrangement uses TRBV2 and TRBJ2-1; D may be TRBD1 (5 bases). CDR3 length: 14 residues. The germline V and J ends were trimmed by 2 bases and 0 bases, with 5 bases remaining between them. Germline CDR1 is SNHLY and CDR2 is FYNNEI. The CDR3 DNA sequence: TGTGCCAGCAGTGAACAGGGCTCCTACAATGAGCAGTTCTTC. Its translation: CASSEQGSYNEQFF.

The V and J genes are TRBV5-6 and TRBJ1-1, with a possible D match to TRBD1 (5 bases). V lost 2 bases to trimming and J lost 1 base, with 15 bases between them. The CDR3 covers 16 residues. CDR1 is SGHDT, CDR2 YYEEEE, per germline. The CDR3 is CASSLGGGRANTEAFF. In DNA form, the CDR3 reads TGTGCCAGCAGCTTAGGCGGGGGGAGGGCGAACACTGAAGCTTTCTTT.

This chain links TRBV29-1 with TRBJ1-2; D may be TRBD1 (5 bases). Germline CDR1 and CDR2: SQVTM and ANQGSEA. Deletions cut 3 bases from V and 3 bases from J, with 14 bases between. The CDR3 sequence is 14 residues long. The CDR3 sequence is CSVDSQGSYYGYTF. For the CDR3, the DNA is TGCAGCGTTGATTCGCAGGGCTCTTACTATGGCTACACCTTC.

The J gene is TRBJ2-5, the V gene TRBV5-1; the D gene is possibly TRBD2 (5 bases). V lost 5 bases and J 5 bases, leaving 10 bases between the germline ends. Germline V gives CDR1 SGHRS, CDR2 YFSETQ. This CDR3 has 12 amino acids. The DNA of the CDR3 is TGCGCCAGCAGATCTAGAGGGGAGACCCAGTACTTC. Translation gives CASRSRGETQYF.

Concerning this clone: Because the CDR3's place on the DNA is in doubt, the DNA is left out and the CDR3 is given as listed by TCRdb. The J gene is TRBJ1-1, the V gene TRBV19; the table's D call of TRBD1 was not tested on the DNA. Termini included, the CDR3 measures 13 amino acids. Germline V gene sequence: CDR1 LNHDA, CDR2 SQIVND (reference sequence). This CDR3 reads CASSVGQGAKTFF.

The rearrangement uses TRBV15 and TRBJ2-1, with D perhaps TRBD2 (6 bases). This CDR3 region has 14 residues. From germline, CDR1 is LNHNV and CDR2 YYDKDF (reference sequence). The V and J ends lost 8 bases and 0 bases respectively, with 11 bases between them. The CDR3 coding sequence is TGTGCCACCCGCGACGGGAGCTCCTACAATGAGCAGTTCTTC. Translation: CATRDGSSYNEQFF. Looking up the rest from reference TRBV15 and TRBJ2-1 gives the full variable domain: DAMVIQNPRYQVTQFGKPVTLSCSQTLNHNVMYWYQQKSSQAPKLLFHYYDKDFNNEADTPDNFQSRRPNTSFCFLDIRSPGLGDTAMYLCATRDGSSYNEQFFGPGTRLTVL.

J is TRBJ2-1 and V is TRBV29-1; D is unclear. The germline CDR1 and CDR2 sequences are SQVTM and ANQGSEA. The CDR3 length is 14 residues. V lost 2 bases, J lost 5 bases, and 13 bases lay in between. CDR3 protein: CSVERARSNNEQFF. Here the CDR3 DNA reads TGCAGCGTTGAAAGAGCCAGGTCGAACAATGAGCAGTTCTTC.

The chain uses TRBV6-5 and TRBJ1-2, with TRBD1 identical over 7 bases. This CDR3 comprises 15 residues. Germline V lookup: CDR1 MNHEY, CDR2 SVGAGI. The ends lost 7 bases at V and 8 bases at J; junction bases unmatched: 16. CDR3 DNA sequence: TGTGCCAGCATTACGAGGAAAACAGGGGTGCACGGCTACACCTTC. Its protein is CASITRKTGVHGYTF.

V gene TRBV19 combines with J gene TRBJ1-4, with D possibly TRBD1 on 5 matching bases. Germline V gene data show CDR1 as LNHDA and CDR2 as SQIVND (reference sequence). The ends were cut back, 2 bases at V and 7 bases at J, with 14 bases in the middle. The CDR3 extends over 15 amino acids. This CDR3 reads CASSITAGLIEKLFF. Written as DNA, the CDR3 is TGTGCCAGTAGTATAACGGCGGGACTAATTGAAAAACTGTTTTTT.

The rearrangement joins TRBV5-4 to TRBJ1-1, with D possibly TRBD1 on 5 matching bases. The CDR3 is 13 residues long. Germline values: CDR1 SGHNT, CDR2 YYREEE (reference sequence). V was trimmed by 5 bases and J by 8 bases, leaving 16 bases between them. The CDR3 DNA sequence: TGTGCCAGCAGGTCCGTCGGGGGGACCGAAGCTTTCTTT. It specifies CASRSVGGTEAFF.

This rearrangement joins TRBV18 to TRBJ1-1; D not resolved. Trimming took off 1 base at V and 3 bases at J, with 12 bases between the two ends. Germline V lookup: CDR1 KGHSH, CDR2 LQKENI. The CDR3 sequence is 15 residues long. In DNA, the CDR3 is TGTGCCAGCTCACCACGGAGAGGGTACGACACTGAAGCTTTCTTT. Translated: CASSPRRGYDTEAFF.